This T cell receptor beta chain was sequenced for a study of T-cell memory formation after mild COVID-19. Whole-study context: Largely, TCR clusters stayed within a single donor.

From 5'RACE with constant-segment primers came TCR alpha and TCR beta cDNA libraries that carried sample barcodes and UMIs. TCRdb reprocessed the 5' RACE reads with MiXCR, giving one entry per CDR3 protein. The sample lists roughly 370,000 distinct CDR3 sequences; 16% were seen once. This clonotype has a single count. What it binds is unknown. Regarding the study as a whole: Clones shrinking between day 15 and 85 showed a balanced CD4/CD8 split, and those that grew later tilted toward CD4+. The CD4+ clones that contracted clustered mainly within CM and EM, and the CD8+ clones concentrated in EMRA.

V lost 6 bases and J lost 1, with 10 bases in between. The length of the CDR3 is 13 residues. CDR1 is MNHEY and CDR2 is SMNVEV in the germline V gene (reference sequence). Sequenced material: PBMCs or a T cell subset sorted from them (not recorded which). The TCR was taken from a man between 18 and 35 years old who had mild COVID-19 (a few samples of this study predate the infection). Cell type and time point are not known. J is TRBJ2-7 and V is TRBV27; D perhaps matches TRBD1 (6 bases). In nucleotides, the CDR3 is TGTGCCAGCAGACAGGGCAGGTCCTACGAGCAGTACTTC. As protein: CASRQGRSYEQYF.